This T cell receptor (beta chain) was recovered during a study of CD8 T cells in ankylosing spondylitis. Study conclusions and caveats: Among TCR beta sequences, a motif of several highly homologous variants appeared characteristic of ankylosing spondylitis blood.

The CDR3 is made up of 16 amino acids. Trimming removed 1 base at V and 4 bases at J, with 15 bases between. Germline loops: CDR1 SGHKS, CDR2 YYEKEE (reference sequence). TCRdb called the 5' RACE reads again in MiXCR, with one record for every CDR3 protein. The sample records about 90,000 distinct CDR3 sequences, about 8.1% being singletons. Concerning this clonotype: The antigen remains unidentified.

The receptor was isolated from a male donor with ankylosing spondylitis. Sequenced sample: blood, either unsorted or a sorted T cell fraction (not recorded which). V and J are TRBV5-5 and TRBJ2-1, with no clear D. In DNA, the CDR3 is TGTGCCAGCAGCTTGCTAAGCCACAGTTATTACAATGAGCAGTTCTTC. It codes for CASSLLSHSYYNEQFF. The full variable domain, in which reference TRBV5-5 and TRBJ2-1 provide the parts outside the CDR3, is DAGVTQSPTHLIKTRGQQVTLRCSPISGHKSVSWYQQVLGQGPQFIFQYYEKEERGRGNFPDRFSARQFPNYSSELNVNALLLGDSALYLCASSLLSHSYYNEQFFGPGTRLTVL.